This entry concerns a single TCR beta chain. No antigen is known for it. TCRdb itself ran the 5' RACE reads through MiXCR, one entry per CDR3 protein. The table shows approximately 290,000 distinct CDR3 sequences, with approximately 16% occurring only once. This sample is part of a study of T-cell memory formation after mild COVID-19. Across the study: Among the donors, TCR clusters were largely specific to each donor.

General study points: Day 15 to 85 contracting clones showed balanced CD4/CD8; day 15 to 37 expanders favored CD4+. CD8+ contracting clones occupied EMRA, while CD4+ ones occupied mainly CM and EM.

Specimen: PBMCs or a T cell subset sorted from them (not recorded which). The sequence derives from a man younger than 35 who had mild COVID-19 (a few samples of this study predate the infection). Cell type and time point are not known.

The CDR3 DNA follows: TGCGCCAGCAGCCATGAGCCGACAGGGGACACTGAAGCTTTCTTT. Translating gives CASSHEPTGDTEAFF. The chain uses TRBV4-3 and TRBJ1-1; 8 positions agree with TRBD1. The germline V gene encodes CDR1 LGHNA and CDR2 YSLEER. J lost 3 bases, V lost 3 bases, and 6 bases had no gene match. This CDR3 comprises 15 residues.